This record looks at one TCR beta chain sequence and its context. Its target is not known. The sample comes from a study of radiation and T cells in renal cell carcinoma. Overall study results and limits: Only small tumor regions of about 0.97 g were sampled. Compared with controls, irradiated tumors had more, larger dominant CDR3 motifs. In nephrectomy-only tumors, top 100 clonotypes averaged approximately 40%, versus 54% irradiated. In blood, top tumor clones expanded by 2 weeks, shrinking by 4.

Treatment reported: 15 Gy SBRT to primary tumor, nephrectomy 4 weeks later. V lost 4 bases to trimming and J lost 1 base, with 14 bases between them. There are 15 residues in the CDR3. Germline CDR1 SGHKS, CDR2 YYEKEE (reference sequence). Here immunoSEQ multiplex PCR was the method, and the copy in TCRdb shows in-frame clones only, minus some. The sample records about 13,000 clones, more than 30% being singletons. The J gene is TRBJ1-1, the V gene TRBV5-5; D call uncertain. The origin of this receptor is a man aged 60 to 75 with renal cell carcinoma. Sequenced here: tumor tissue, sampled from a patient whose treatment included radiotherapy and nephrectomy. CDR3 residues: CASSKRLAANTEAFF. The CDR3 DNA reads as TGTGCCAGCAGCAAGAGATTAGCAGCGAACACTGAAGCTTTCTTT.